The source of this T cell receptor beta chain is a study of blood T cell repertoires in COVID-19. The wider study: Sites in the United States, Italy and Spain provided acute and convalescent COVID-19 samples. T cells, B-cell-depleted T cells, or PBMCs provided the cDNA or gDNA that served as material.

How the authors handled the data: For nucleated cells, counts were estimated from reference gene primer amplification. The data were produced by immunoSEQ multiplex PCR, yet TCRdb's version contains in-frame clones alone and is incomplete. V, J and clone size are taken as reported in that table, and D and trimming were inferred from the DNA itself. The data hold about 240,000 clones, with roughly 82% observed a single time. The CDR3 totals 14 residues. The ends lost 11 bases at V and 2 bases at J; junction bases unmatched: 8. The germline V gene has CDR1 LNHDA and CDR2 SQIVND (reference sequence). The chain is built from TRBV19 and TRBJ1-1; TRBD1 aligns across 10 bases. The sequencing input was peripheral blood. The origin of this receptor is a man aged 80 or over with acute or convalescent COVID-19. DNA for the CDR3: TGTGCCGGGCGGACAGGGGGAGAAAACACTGAAGCTTTCTTT. Its translation is CAGRTGGENTEAFF.